One and the same sample provided the 8 T cell receptor beta chains below, sequenced in a study of cytomegalovirus exposure and HLA in healthy donors. PCR employed 60 Vbeta and 13 Jbeta primers. Clones were sequenced by immunoSEQ multiplex PCR, and TCRdb holds only the in-frame ones, with some missing. The sample yields 150,000 to 200,000 clones, approximately 85% seen once. The sample comprised PBMCs. These receptors were obtained from a man younger than 30 in good health and CMV-seropositive.

In regard to this clone: An end of the junction differs from the germline gene, which may be a read error. This chain joins TRBV7-7 and TRBJ2-5; 7 positions agree with TRBD1. Germline V lookup: CDR1 SSHAT, CDR2 FNYEAQ (reference sequence). The CDR3 totals 15 residues. The CDR3 DNA reads as TGTGCTAGCAGCAAGCAATCAACAGGGGAAGAGACCCAGTACTTC. Its protein is CASSKQSTGEETQYF.

This chain joins TRBV9 and TRBJ2-3; 10 nucleotides line up with TRBD2. V was pared by 0 bases and J by 1 base, with 2 bases of the junction left unmatched. The germline V gene encodes CDR1 SGDLS and CDR2 YYNGEE. This CDR3 comprises 16 residues. The CDR3 region is CASSVDTSGGTDTQYF. The DNA for the CDR3 is TGTGCCAGCAGCGTAGACACTAGCGGGGGCACAGATACGCAGTATTTT. Drawing the rest from reference TRBV9 and TRBJ2-3, the complete variable domain is DSGVTQTPKHLITATGQRVTLRCSPRSGDLSVYWYQQSLDQGLQFLIQYYNGEERAKGNILERFSAQQFPDLHSELNLSSLELGDSALYFCASSVDTSGGTDTQYFGPGTRLTVL.

This clone was seen a handful of times. V gene TRBV4-1 combines with J gene TRBJ2-7; 7 nucleotides match TRBD1. The CDR3 is 16 amino acids. The ends lost 2 bases at V and 4 bases at J; junction bases unmatched: 11. The germline V gene encodes CDR1 MGHRA and CDR2 YSYEKL. The CDR3 nucleotides read TGCGCCAGCAGCCAACGCGACAGGGCCGACCTTTACGAGCAGTACTTC. It yields the protein CASSQRDRADLYEQYF.

The rearrangement uses TRBV5-1 and TRBJ2-5; D ambiguous. The V end lost 4 bases, the J end lost 1 base, and 8 bases lay between the germline ends. This CDR3 is built from 13 residues. Germline V CDR1 and CDR2: SGHRS, YFSETQ. CDR3 DNA sequence: TGCGCCAGCAGCCCCGACTTCCAAGAGACCCAGTACTTC. As protein: CASSPDFQETQYF.

This clone was counted a few times. The chain recombines TRBV19 with TRBJ2-7, with a possible D match to TRBD2 (6 bases). V lost 5 bases and J lost 5, with 19 bases in between. The V gene's germline CDR1 is LNHDA and CDR2 SQIVND (reference sequence). There are 15 residues in the CDR3. The CDR3 nucleotides read TGTGCCAGTAGTGTCAAGACTAGTTGGGGAAACGAGCAGTACTTC. It encodes CASSVKTSWGNEQYF.

The chain is built from TRBV10-3 and TRBJ1-4, with D uncertain. Trimming cost V 10 bases and J 0 bases, with 15 bases left between them. CDR1 is ENHRY and CDR2 is SYGVKD in the germline V gene. This CDR3 comprises 15 residues. DNA of the CDR3: TGTGCCACCCCCAGCCCCGGGGCAACTAATGAAAAACTGTTTTTT. Translation gives CATPSPGATNEKLFF.

V gene TRBV7-2 combines with J gene TRBJ2-5; 8 bases align to TRBD2. Germline V CDR1 and CDR2: SGHTA, FQGNSA. CDR3 length: 15 residues. V shed 5 bases and J 1 base; nucleotides not matched to a gene: 6. This CDR3 reads CASSPVRGGQETQYF. The CDR3 DNA is TGTGCCAGCAGCCCGGTCCGGGGGGGCCAAGAGACCCAGTACTTC.

The chain carries TRBV5-5 and TRBJ1-5; maybe TRBD1 (5 bases). Germline V gives CDR1 SGHKS, CDR2 YYEKEE (reference sequence). Trimming shortened V by 2 bases and J by 3 bases, and 12 bases separated the two germline ends. The CDR3 runs to 15 residues. The CDR3: CASSFAGNVNQPQHF. The CDR3 nucleotides are TGTGCCAGCAGCTTCGCAGGGAATGTCAATCAGCCCCAGCATTTT.